The clone carrying this TCR beta chain was seen a single time. Its antigen is still unknown. TCRdb's copy holds only in-frame clones and misses some; the assay was immunoSEQ multiplex PCR. This table holds some 110,000 clones, over 85% found once. The sample's time point: cycle 4 day 1 (C4D1), after six to seven weeks of nivolumab. There was relapse after autologous stem cell transplantation in every patient, and there was variation in brentuximab vedotin exposure. The CDR3 is made up of 16 amino acids. Trimming took 7 bases from V and 2 from J, leaving 17 bases between them. Germline CDR1 and CDR2: SNHLY and FYNNEI. The data belong to a study of PD-1 blockade in classical Hodgkin lymphoma. Overall study results and limits: Newly diagnosed patients and complete responders had comparable diversity at baseline. CD4+ TCR diversity climbed significantly by C4D1, unlike CD8+ TCR diversity.

This chain uses TRBV2 with TRBJ1-4; D perhaps matches TRBD1 (5 bases). The source was peripheral blood mononuclear cells (PBMCs), collected before the fourth cycle of nivolumab. The receptor's source is a human donor with classical Hodgkin lymphoma. DNA of the CDR3: TGTGCCAGCAACTCGGACACCTCAATCACTAATGAAAAACTGTTTTTT. This translates into CASNSDTSITNEKLFF.